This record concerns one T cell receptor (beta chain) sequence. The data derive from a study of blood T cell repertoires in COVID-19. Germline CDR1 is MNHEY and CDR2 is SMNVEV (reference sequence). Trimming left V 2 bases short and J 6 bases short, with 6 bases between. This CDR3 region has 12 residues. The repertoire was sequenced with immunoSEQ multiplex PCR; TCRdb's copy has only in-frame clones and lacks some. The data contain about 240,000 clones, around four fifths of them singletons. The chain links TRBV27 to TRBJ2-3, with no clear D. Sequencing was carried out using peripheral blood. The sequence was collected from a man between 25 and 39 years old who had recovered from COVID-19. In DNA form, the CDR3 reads TGTGCCAGCAGTTTAAATCGGGATACGCAGTATTTT. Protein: CASSLNRDTQYF.